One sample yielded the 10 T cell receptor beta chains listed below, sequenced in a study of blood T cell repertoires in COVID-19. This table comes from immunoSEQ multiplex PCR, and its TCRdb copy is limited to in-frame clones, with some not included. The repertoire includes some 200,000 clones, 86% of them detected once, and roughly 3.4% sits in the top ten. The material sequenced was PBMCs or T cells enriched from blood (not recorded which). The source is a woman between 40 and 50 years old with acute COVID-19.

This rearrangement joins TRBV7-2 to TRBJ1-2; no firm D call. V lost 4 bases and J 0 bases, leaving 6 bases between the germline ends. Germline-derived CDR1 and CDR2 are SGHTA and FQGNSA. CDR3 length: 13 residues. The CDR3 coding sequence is TGTGCCAGCAGCTCCGGGGCTAACTATGGCTACACCTTC. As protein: CASSSGANYGYTF.

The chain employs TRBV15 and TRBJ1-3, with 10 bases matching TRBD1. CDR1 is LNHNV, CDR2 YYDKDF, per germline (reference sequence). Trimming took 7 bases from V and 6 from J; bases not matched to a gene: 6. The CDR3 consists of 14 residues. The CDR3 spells CATTDRGYENTIYF. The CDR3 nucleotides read TGTGCCACCACGGACAGGGGGTATGAAAACACCATATATTTT.

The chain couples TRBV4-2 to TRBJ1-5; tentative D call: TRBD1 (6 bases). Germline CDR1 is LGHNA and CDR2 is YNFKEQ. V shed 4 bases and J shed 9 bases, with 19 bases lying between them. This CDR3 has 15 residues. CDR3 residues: CASSRLDSAQGPQHF. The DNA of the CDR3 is TGTGCCAGCAGCCGCTTGGACAGCGCGCAGGGGCCCCAGCATTTT.

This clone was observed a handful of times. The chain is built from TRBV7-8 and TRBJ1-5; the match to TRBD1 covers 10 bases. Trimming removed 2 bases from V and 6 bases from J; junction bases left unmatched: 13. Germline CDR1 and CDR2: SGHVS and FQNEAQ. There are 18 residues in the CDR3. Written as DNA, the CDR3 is TGTGCCAGCAGCTTAACGCGGCCGGGACAGGGGATCAGTCAGCCCCAGCATTTT. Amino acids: CASSLTRPGQGISQPQHF.

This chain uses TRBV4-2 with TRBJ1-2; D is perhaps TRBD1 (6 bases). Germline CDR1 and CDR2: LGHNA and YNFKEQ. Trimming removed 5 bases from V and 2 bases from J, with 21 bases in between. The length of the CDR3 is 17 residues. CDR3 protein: CASSLYGTGQANYGYTF. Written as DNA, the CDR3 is TGTGCCAGCAGCTTGTATGGTACGGGACAAGCGAACTATGGCTACACCTTC.

CDR3 nucleotides: TGTGCCAGCAGCTCCATGGTGGGCGACACTGAAGCTTTCTTT. This sequence encodes CASSSMVGDTEAFF. The chain joins TRBV7-6 to TRBJ1-1; D call uncertain. Per germline, CDR1 SGHVS and CDR2 FNYEAQ. The length of the CDR3 is 14 residues. V gave up 4 bases and J gave up 3 bases, with 12 bases separating them.

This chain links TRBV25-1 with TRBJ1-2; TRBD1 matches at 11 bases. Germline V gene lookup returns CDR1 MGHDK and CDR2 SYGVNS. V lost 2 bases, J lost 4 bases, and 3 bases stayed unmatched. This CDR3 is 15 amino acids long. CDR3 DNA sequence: TGTGCCAGCAGTGAACGGGACAGGGGGGGCTATGGCTACACCTTC. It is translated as CASSERDRGGYGYTF.

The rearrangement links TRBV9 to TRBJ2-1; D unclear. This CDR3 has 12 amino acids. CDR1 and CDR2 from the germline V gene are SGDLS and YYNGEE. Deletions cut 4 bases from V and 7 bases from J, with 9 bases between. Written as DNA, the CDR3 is TGTGCCAGCAGCCTCAGTTGGAATGAGCAGTTCTTC. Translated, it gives CASSLSWNEQFF.

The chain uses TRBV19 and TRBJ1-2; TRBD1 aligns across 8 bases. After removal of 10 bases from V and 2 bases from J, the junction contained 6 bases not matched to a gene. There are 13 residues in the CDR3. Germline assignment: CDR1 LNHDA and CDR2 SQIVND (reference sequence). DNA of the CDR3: TGTGCCACCCTCCGGACAGGGAACTATGGCTACACCTTC. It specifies CATLRTGNYGYTF. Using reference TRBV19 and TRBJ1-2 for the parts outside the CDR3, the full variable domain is DGGITQSPKYLFRKEGQNVTLSCEQNLNHDAMYWYRQDPGQGLRLIYYSQIVNDFQKGDIAEGYSVSREKKESFPLTVTSAQKNPTAFYLCATLRTGNYGYTFGSGTRLTVV.

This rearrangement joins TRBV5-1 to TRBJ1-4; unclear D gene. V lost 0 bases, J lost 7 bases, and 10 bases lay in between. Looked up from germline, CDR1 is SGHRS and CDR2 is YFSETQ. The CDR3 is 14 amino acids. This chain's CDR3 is CASSLDVGGEKLFF. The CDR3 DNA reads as TGCGCCAGCAGCTTGGATGTGGGAGGTGAAAAACTGTTTTTT.